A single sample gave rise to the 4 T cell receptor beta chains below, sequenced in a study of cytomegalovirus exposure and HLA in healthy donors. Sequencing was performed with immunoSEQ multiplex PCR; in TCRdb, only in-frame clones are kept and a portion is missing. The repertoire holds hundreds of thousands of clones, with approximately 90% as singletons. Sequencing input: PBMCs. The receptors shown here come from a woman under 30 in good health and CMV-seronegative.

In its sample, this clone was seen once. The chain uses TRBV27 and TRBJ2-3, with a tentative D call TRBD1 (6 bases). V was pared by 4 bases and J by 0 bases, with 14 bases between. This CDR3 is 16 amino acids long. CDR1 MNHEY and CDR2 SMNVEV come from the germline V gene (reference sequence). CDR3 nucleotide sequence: TGTGCCAGCAGTTCCCTCGGACAGACTAGCACAGATACGCAGTATTTT. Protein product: CASSSLGQTSTDTQYF.

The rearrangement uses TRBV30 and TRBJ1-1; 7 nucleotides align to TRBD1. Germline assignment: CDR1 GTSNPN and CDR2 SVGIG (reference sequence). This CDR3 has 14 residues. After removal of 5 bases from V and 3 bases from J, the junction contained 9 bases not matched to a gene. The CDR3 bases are TGTGCCTGGGAAGACAGGGTCTCAGACACTGAAGCTTTCTTT. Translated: CAWEDRVSDTEAFF.

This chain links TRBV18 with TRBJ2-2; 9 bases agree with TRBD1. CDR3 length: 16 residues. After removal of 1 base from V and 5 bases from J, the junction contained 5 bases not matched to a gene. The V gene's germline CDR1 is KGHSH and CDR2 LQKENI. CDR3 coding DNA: TGTGCCAGCTCACCACAGAACAGGGGGCAGACCGGGGAGCTGTTTTTT. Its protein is CASSPQNRGQTGELFF.

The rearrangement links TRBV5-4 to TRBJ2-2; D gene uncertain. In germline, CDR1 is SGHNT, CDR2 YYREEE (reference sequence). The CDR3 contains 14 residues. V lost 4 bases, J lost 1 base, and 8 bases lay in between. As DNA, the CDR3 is TGTGCCAGCAGCCCTCCCAGGAACACCGGGGAGCTGTTTTTT. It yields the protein CASSPPRNTGELFF.